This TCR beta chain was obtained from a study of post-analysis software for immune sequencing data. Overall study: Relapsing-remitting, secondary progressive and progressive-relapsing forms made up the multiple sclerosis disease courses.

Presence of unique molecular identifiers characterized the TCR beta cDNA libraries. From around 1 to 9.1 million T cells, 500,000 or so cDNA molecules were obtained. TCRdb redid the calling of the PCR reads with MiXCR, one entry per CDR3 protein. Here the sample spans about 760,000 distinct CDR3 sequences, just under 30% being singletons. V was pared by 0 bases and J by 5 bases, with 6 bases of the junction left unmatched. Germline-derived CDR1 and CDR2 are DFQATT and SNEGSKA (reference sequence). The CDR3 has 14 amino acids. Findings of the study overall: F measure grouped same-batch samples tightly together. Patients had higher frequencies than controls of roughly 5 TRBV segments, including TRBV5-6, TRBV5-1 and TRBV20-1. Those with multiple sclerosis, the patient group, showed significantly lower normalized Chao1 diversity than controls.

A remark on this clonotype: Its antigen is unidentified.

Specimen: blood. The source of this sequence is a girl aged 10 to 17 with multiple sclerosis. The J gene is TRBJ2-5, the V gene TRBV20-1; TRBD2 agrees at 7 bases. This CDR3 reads CSARERTGRETQYF. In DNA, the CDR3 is TGCAGTGCTAGAGAAAGGACCGGGAGGGAGACCCAGTACTTC.